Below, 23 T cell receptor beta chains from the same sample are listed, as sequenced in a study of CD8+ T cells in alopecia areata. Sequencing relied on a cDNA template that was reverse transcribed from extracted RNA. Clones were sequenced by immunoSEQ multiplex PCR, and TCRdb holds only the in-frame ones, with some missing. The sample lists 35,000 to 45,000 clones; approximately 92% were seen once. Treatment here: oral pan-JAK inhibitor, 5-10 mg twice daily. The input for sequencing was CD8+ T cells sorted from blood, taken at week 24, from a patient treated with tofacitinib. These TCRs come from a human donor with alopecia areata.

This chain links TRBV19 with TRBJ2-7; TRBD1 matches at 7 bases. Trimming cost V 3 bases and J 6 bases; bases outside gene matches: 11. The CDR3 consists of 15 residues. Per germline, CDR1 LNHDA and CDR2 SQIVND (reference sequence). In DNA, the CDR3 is TGTGCCAGTAGTATTGGAAACAGGGGAAACGGCGAGCAGTACTTC. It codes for CASSIGNRGNGEQYF. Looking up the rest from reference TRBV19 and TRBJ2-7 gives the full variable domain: DGGITQSPKYLFRKEGQNVTLSCEQNLNHDAMYWYRQDPGQGLRLIYYSQIVNDFQKGDIAEGYSVSREKKESFPLTVTSAQKNPTAFYLCASSIGNRGNGEQYFGPGTRLTVT.

The CDR3 DNA follows: TGTGCCAGCAGTTTGGGGGGGTACAATGAGCAGTTCTTC. As protein: CASSLGGYNEQFF. This chain joins TRBV27 and TRBJ2-1; 7 bases are a match to TRBD2. The germline CDR1 and CDR2 sequences are MNHEY and SMNVEV (reference sequence). The CDR3 totals 13 residues. V shed 3 bases and J 4 bases; nucleotides not matched to a gene: 0.

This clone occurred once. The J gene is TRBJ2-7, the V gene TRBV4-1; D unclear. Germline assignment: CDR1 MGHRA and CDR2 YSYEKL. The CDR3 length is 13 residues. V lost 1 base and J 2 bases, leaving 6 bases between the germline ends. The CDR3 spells CASSQGETYEQYF. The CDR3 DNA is TGCGCCAGCAGCCAAGGGGAAACCTACGAGCAGTACTTC.

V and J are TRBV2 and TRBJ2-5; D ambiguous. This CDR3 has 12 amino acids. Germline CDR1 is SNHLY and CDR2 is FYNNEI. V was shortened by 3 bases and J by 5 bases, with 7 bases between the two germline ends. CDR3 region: CASSDLFETQYF. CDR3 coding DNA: TGTGCCAGCAGTGATTTATTCGAGACCCAGTACTTC.

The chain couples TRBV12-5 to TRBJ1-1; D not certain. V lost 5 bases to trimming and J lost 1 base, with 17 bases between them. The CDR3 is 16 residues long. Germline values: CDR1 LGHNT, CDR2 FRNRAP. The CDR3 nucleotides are TGTGCTAGTGGTGATGCCGACGGGCAGAGGAACACTGAAGCTTTCTTT. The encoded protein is CASGDADGQRNTEAFF. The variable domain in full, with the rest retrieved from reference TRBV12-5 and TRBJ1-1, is DARVTQTPRHKVTEMGQEVTMRCQPILGHNTVFWYRQTMMQGLELLAYFRNRAPLDDSGMPKDRFSAEMPDATLATLKIQPSEPRDSAVYFCASGDADGQRNTEAFFGQGTRLTVV.

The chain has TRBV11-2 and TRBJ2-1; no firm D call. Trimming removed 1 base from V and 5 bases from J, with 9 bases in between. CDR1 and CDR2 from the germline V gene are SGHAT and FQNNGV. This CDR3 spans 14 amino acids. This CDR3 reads CASSLVGPNNEQFF. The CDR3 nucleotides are TGTGCCAGCAGCTTAGTCGGTCCAAACAATGAGCAGTTCTTC.

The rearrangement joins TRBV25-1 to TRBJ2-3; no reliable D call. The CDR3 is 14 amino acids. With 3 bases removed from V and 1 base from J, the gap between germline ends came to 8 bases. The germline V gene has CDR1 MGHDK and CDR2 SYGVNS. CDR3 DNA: TGTGCCAGCAGTGATCGGTCTGGCACAGATACGCAGTATTTT. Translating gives CASSDRSGTDTQYF.

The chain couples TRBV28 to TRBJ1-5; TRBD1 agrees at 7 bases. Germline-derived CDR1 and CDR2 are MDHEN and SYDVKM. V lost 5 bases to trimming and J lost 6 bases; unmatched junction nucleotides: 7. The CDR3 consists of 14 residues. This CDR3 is CASSQTGEGQPQHF. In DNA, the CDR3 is TGTGCCAGCAGTCAAACAGGGGAGGGTCAGCCCCAGCATTTT. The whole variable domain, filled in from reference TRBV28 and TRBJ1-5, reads DVKVTQSSRYLVKRTGEKVFLECVQDMDHENMFWYRQDPGLGLRLIYFSYDVKMKEKGDIPEGYSVSREKKERFSLILESASTNQTSMYLCASSQTGEGQPQHFGDGTRLSIL.

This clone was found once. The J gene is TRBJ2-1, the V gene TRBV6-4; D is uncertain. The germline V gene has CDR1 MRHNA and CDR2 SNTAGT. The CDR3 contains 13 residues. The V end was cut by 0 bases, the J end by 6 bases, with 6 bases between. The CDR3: CASSDSERNEQFF. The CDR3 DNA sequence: TGTGCCAGCAGTGACTCAGAGCGCAATGAGCAGTTCTTC.

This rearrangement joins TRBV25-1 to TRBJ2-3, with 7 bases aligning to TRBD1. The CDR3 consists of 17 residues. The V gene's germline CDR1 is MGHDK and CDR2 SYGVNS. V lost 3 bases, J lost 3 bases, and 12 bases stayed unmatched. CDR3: CASSERLGQQGTDTQYF. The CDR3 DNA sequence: TGTGCCAGCAGTGAGAGGTTGGGACAGCAAGGGACAGATACGCAGTATTTT.

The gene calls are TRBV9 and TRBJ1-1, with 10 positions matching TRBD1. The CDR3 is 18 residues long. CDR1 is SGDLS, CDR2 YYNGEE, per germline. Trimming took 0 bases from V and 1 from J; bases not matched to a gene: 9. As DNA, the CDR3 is TGTGCCAGCAGCGTAGATTGGCGACAGGGGGCACGGAACACTGAAGCTTTCTTT. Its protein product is CASSVDWRQGARNTEAFF.

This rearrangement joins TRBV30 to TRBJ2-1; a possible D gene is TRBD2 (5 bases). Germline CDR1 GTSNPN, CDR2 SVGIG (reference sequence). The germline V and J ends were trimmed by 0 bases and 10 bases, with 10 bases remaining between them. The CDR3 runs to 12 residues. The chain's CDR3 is CAWSVGWEEQFF. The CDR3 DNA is TGTGCCTGGAGTGTAGGTTGGGAGGAGCAGTTCTTC.

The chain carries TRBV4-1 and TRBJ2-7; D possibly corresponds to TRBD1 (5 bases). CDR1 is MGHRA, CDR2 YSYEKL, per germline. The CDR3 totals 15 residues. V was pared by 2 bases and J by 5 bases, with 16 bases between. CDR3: CASSQRTSLAHEQYF. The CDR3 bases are TGCGCCAGCAGCCAAAGGACATCTTTAGCCCACGAGCAGTACTTC.

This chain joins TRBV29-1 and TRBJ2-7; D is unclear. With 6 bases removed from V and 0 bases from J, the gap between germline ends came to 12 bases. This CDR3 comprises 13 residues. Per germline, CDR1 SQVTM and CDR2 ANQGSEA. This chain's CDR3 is CSVKIGSSYEQYF. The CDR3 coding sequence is TGCAGCGTGAAGATCGGGTCCTCCTACGAGCAGTACTTC.

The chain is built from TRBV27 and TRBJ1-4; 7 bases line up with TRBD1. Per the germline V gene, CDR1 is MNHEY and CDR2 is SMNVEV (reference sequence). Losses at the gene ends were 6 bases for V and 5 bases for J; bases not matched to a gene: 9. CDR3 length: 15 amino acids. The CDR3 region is CASSITGDPNEKLFF. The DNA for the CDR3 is TGTGCCAGCAGCATTACAGGGGATCCCAATGAAAAACTGTTTTTT. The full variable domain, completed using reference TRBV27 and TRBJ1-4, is EAQVTQNPRYLITVTGKKLTVTCSQNMNHEYMSWYRQDPGLGLRQIYYSMNVEVTDKGDVPEGYKVSRKEKRNFPLILESPSPNQTSLYFCASSITGDPNEKLFFGSGTQLSVL.

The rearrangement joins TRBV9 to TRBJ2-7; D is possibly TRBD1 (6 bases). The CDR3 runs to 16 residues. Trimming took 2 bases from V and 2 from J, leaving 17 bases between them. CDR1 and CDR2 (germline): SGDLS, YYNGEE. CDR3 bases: TGTGCCAGCAGCGTCCATTCCGACAGGTTACCCTACGAGCAGTACTTC. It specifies CASSVHSDRLPYEQYF.

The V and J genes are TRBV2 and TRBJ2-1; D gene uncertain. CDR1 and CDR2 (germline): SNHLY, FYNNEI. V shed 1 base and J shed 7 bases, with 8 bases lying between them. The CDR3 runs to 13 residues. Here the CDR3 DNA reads TGTGCCAGCAGTGAAGTGGTGGGGAATGAGCAGTTCTTC. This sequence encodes CASSEVVGNEQFF. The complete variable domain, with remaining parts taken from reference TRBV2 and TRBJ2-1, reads EPEVTQTPSHQVTQMGQEVILRCVPISNHLYFYWYRQILGQKVEFLVSFYNNEISEKSEIFDDQFSVERPDGSNFTLKIRSTKLEDSAMYFCASSEVVGNEQFFGPGTRLTVL.

DNA for the CDR3: TGTGCCAGCAGCCCTCGGGGCGGGGTCGAGCTTACCTACGAGCAGTACTTC. Translated, it gives CASSPRGGVELTYEQYF. The rearrangement uses TRBV7-9 and TRBJ2-7, with D tentatively TRBD2 (6 bases). V gave up 5 bases and J gave up 2 bases, with 22 bases separating them. This CDR3 comprises 17 residues. The germline V gene has CDR1 SEHNR and CDR2 FQNEAQ (reference sequence).

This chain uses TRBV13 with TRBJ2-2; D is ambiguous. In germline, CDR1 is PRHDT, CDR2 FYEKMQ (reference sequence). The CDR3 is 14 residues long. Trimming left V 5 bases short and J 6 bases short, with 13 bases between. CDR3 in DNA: TGTGCCAGCAGCCATCGACTCGGCCCCGGGGAGCTGTTTTTT. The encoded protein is CASSHRLGPGELFF. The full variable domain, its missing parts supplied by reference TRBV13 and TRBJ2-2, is AAGVIQSPRHLIKEKRETATLKCYPIPRHDTVYWYQQGPGQDPQFLISFYEKMQSDKGSIPDRFSAQQFSDYHSELNMSSLELGDSALYFCASSHRLGPGELFFGEGSRLTVL.

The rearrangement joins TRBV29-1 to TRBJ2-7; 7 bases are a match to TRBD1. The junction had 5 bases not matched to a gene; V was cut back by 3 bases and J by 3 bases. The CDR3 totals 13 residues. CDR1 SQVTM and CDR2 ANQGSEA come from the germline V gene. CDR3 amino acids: CSVDEGTVYEQYF. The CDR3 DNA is TGCAGCGTTGACGAGGGGACAGTCTACGAGCAGTACTTC.

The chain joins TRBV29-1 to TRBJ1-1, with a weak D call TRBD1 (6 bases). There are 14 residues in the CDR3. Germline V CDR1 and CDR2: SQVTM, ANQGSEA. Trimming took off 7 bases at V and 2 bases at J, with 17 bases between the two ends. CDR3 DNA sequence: TGCAGCGGGCTTCCGGGACACCTCAACACTGAAGCTTTCTTT. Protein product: CSGLPGHLNTEAFF.

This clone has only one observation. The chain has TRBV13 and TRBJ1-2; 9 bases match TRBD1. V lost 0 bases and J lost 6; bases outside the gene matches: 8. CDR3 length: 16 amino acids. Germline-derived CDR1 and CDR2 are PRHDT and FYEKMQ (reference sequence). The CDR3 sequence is CASSLGLRTGEDGYTF. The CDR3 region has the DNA TGTGCCAGCAGCTTAGGCCTCCGGACAGGGGAGGATGGCTACACCTTC.

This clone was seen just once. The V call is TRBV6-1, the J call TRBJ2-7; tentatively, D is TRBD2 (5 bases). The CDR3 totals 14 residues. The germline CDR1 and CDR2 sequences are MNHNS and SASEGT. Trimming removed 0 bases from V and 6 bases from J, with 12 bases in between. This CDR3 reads CASSEAEGPSEQYF. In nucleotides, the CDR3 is TGTGCCAGCAGTGAAGCCGAGGGTCCAAGCGAGCAGTACTTC.